A single sample gave rise to the 3 T cell receptor beta chains below, sequenced in a study of T cell responses to AZD1222 COVID-19 vaccine (dated by TCRdb to about 2021). The time point label for this specimen denotes: baseline before first vaccination. The receptor library was made with the immunoSEQ multiplex PCR assay. TCRdb stores this immuneACCESS table with in-frame sequences only. Part of the clones is absent; in the studies checked, under half of the shortfall reflects unresolved V genes, and no reason is known for the rest. A total of about 120,000 clones appear in this sample, 80% to 90% of them only once. The ten largest clones represent about 10% of the sample. The material sequenced was peripheral blood, taken on day 0 of AZD1222 vaccination. The source is an adult in good health.

J is TRBJ2-7 and V is TRBV4-1; possible D gene TRBD2, 6 bases. Germline lookup yields CDR1 MGHRA and CDR2 YSYEKL. V dropped 4 bases and J dropped 7 bases, with 14 bases sitting between them. This CDR3 comprises 13 residues. The CDR3 sequence is CASSRREGSEQYF. Written as DNA, the CDR3 is TGCGCCAGCAGCCGGAGGGAAGGGAGTGAGCAGTACTTC.

The CDR3 region has the DNA TGTGCCAGCAGGTTGAAGGGTTTTGGGAATTCACCCCTCCACTTT. It yields the protein CASRLKGFGNSPLHF. This chain uses TRBV2 with TRBJ1-6, with unresolved D. This CDR3 has 15 residues. Germline V gene sequence: CDR1 SNHLY, CDR2 FYNNEI. The V and J ends lost 6 bases and 7 bases respectively, with 16 bases between them.

Concerning this clone itself: The same CDR3 arises from other DNA sequences in this sample as well. J is TRBJ2-1 and V is TRBV6-2 or TRBV6-3; 10 bases fit TRBD1. Trimming cost V 0 bases and J 4 bases; bases outside gene matches: 0. CDR1 and CDR2 from the germline V gene are MNHEY and SVGEGT. The CDR3 extends over 15 amino acids. CDR3 residues: CASSYSGQGYNEQFF. Written as DNA, the CDR3 is TGTGCCAGCAGTTACTCGGGACAGGGGTACAATGAGCAGTTCTTC.